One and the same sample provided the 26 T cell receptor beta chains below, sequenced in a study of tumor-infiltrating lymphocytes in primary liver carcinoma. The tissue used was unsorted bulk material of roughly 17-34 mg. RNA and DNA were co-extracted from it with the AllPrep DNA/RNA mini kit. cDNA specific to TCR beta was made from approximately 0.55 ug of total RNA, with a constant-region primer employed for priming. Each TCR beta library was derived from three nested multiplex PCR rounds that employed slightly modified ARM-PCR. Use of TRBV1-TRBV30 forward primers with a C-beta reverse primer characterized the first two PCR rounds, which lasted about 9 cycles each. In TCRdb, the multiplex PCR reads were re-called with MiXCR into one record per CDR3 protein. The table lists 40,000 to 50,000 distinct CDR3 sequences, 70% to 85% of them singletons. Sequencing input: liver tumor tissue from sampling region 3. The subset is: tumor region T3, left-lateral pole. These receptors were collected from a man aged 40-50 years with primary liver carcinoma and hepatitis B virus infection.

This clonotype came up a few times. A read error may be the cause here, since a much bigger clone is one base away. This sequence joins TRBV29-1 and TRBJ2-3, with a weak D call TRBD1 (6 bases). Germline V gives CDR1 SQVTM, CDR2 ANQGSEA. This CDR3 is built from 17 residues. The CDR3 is CSALRGGGSWDTDTHYF. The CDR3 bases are TGCAGCGCGCTTAGGGGTGGGGGCTCCTGGGACACAGATACGCACTATTTT.

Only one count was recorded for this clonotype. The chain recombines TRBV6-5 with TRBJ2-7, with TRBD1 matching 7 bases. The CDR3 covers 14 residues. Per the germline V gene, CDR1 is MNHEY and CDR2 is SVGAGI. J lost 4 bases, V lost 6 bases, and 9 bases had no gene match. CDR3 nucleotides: TGTGCCAGCAGCTCCACCGACAGGGATTACGAGCAGTACTTC. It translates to CASSSTDRDYEQYF.

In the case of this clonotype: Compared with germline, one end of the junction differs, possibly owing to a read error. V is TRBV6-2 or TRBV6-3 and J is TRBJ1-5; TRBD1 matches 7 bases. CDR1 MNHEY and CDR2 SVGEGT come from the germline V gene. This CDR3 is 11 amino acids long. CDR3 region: CAGSMGQPRHF. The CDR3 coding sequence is TGTGCCGGCAGCATGGGACAGCCCCGGCATTTT.

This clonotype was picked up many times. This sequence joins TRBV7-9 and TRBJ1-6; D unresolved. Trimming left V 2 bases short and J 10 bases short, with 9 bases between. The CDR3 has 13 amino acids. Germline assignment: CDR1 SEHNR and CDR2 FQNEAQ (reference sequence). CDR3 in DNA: TGTGCCAGCAGCTTACCCGGGGAGTCACCCCTCCACTTT. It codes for CASSLPGESPLHF.

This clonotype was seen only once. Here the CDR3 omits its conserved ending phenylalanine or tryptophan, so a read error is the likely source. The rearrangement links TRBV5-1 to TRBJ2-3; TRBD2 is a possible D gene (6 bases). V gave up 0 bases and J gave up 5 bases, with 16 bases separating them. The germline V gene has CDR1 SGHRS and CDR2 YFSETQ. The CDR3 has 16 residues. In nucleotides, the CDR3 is TGCGCCAGCAGCTTGGAGCCACGGGAGAGTATAGATACGCAGTATTCT. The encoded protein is CASSLEPRESIDTQYS.

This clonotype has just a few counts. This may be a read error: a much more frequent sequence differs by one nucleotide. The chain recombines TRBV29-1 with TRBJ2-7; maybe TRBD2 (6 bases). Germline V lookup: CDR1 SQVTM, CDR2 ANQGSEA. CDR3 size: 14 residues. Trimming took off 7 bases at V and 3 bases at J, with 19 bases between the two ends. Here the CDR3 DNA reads TGCAGCGCACGAGGAGGGAGCAAGGGCTACGAGCAGTACTTC. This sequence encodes CSARGGSKGYEQYF.

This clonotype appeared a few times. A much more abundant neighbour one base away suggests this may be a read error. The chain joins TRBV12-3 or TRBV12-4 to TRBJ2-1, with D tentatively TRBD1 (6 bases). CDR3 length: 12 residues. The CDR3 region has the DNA TGTGTCACCACAGGGTTGACGGATGAGCAGTTCTTC. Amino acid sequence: CVTTGLTDEQFF.

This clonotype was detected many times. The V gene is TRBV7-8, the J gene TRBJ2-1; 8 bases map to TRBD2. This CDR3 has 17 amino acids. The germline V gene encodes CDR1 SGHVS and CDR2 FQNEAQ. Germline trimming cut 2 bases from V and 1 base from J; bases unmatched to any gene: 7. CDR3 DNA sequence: TGTGCCAGCAGCTTAAATGCGGGGGGCCAGTCCTACAATGAGCAGTTCTTC. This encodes CASSLNAGGQSYNEQFF.

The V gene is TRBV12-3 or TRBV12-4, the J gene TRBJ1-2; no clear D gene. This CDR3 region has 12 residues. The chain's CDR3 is CASCSENYGYTF. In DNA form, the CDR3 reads TGTGCAAGCTGTTCGGAGAACTATGGCTACACCTTC.

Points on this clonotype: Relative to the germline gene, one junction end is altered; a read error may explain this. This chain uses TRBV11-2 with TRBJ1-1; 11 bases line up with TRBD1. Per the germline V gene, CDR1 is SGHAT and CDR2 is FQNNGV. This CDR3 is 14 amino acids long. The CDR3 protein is CASSLRTGGTGAFF. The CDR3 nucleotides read TGTGCAAGCAGCCTACGGACAGGGGGCACTGGAGCTTTCTTT.

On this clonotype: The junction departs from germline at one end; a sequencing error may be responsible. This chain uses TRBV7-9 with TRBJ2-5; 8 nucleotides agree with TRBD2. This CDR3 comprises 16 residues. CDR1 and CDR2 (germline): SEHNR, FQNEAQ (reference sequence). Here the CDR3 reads CANSFRDSGMEGTQYF. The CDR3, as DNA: TGTGCCAACAGCTTCCGGGATAGCGGGATGGAGGGGACCCAGTACTTC.

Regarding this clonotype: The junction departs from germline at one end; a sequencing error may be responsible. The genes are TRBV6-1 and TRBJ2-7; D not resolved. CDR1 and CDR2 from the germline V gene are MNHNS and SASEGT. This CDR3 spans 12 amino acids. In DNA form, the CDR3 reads TGTGCCATCAGTGAAGCGCTCGGCGAGCAGTGCTTC. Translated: CAISEALGEQCF.

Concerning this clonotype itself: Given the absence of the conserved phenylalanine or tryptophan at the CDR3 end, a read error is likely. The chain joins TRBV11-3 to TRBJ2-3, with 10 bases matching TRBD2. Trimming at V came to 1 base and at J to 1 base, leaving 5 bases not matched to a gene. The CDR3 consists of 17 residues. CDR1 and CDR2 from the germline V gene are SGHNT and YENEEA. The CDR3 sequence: CASSLGVTSGGTDTQYL. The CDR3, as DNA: TGTGCCAGCAGCTTAGGGGTAACTAGCGGGGGCACAGATACGCAGTATCTT.

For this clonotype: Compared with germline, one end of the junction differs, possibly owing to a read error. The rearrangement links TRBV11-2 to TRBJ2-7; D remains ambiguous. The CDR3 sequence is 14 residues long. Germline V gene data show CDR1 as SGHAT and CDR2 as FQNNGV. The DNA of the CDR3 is TGTGCCAGTAGCTCCGGAGTTCCTCGAATCGAGCAATACTTC. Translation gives CASSSGVPRIEQYF.

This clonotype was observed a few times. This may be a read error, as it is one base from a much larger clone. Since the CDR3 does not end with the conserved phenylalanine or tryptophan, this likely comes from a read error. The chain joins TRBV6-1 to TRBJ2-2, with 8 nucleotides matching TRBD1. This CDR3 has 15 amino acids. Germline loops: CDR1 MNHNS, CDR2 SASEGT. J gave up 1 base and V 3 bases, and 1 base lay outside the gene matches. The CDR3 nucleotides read TGTGCCAGCAGTGAGGGACAGGTGAACACCGGGGAGCTGTTTTCT. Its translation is CASSEGQVNTGELFS.

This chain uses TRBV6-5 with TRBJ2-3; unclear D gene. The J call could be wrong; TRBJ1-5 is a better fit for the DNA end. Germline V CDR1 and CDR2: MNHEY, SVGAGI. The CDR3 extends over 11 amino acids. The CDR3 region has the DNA TGTGCCAACATGAAGCCAGATACGCAGCATTTT. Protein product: CANMKPDTQHF.

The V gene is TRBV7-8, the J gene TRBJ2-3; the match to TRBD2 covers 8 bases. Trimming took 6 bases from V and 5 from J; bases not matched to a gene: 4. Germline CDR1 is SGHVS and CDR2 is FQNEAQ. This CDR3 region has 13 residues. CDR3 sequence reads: CASSVAGLDTQYF. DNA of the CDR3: TGTGCCAGCAGTGTAGCGGGACTAGATACGCAGTATTTT.

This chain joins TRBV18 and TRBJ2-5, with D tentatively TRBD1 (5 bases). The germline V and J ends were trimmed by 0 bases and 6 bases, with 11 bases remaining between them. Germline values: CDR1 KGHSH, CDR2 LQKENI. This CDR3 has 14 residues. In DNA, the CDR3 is TGTGCCAGCTCACCACCGGATGGGGCGAAGACCCAGTACTTC. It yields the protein CASSPPDGAKTQYF.

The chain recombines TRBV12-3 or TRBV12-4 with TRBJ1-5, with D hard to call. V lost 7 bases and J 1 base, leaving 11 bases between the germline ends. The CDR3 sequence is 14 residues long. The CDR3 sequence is CASIATVSNQPQHF. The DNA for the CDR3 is TGTGCCAGCATTGCAACAGTCAGCAATCAGCCCCAGCATTTT.

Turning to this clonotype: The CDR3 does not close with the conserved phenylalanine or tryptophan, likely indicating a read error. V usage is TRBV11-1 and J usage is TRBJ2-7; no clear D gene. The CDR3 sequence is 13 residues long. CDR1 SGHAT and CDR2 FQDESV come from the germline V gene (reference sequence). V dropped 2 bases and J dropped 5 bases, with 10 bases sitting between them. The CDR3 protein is CASSLRLPHEQYI. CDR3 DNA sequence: TGTGCCAGCAGCTTAAGATTGCCCCACGAGCAGTACATC.

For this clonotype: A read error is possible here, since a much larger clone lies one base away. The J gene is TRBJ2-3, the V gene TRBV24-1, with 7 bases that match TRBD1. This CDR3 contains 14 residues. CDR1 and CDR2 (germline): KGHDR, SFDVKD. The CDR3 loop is CATSPDRDTNTQYF. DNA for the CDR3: TGTGCCACCAGCCCAGACAGGGACACAAATACGCAGTATTTT.

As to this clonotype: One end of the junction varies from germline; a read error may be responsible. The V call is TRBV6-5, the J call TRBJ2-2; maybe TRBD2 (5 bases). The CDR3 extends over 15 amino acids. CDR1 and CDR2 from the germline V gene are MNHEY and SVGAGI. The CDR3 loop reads CASSNAVDGTGELFF. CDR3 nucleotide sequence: TGTGCCAGCAGTAATGCAGTGGACGGCACCGGGGAGTTGTTTTTT.

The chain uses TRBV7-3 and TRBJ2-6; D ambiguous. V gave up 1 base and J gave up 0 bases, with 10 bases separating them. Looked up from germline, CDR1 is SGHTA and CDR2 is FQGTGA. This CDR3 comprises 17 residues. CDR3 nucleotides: TGTGCCAGCAGCTTAAACGCTCCCAGCTCTGGGGCCAACGTCCTGACTTTC. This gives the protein CASSLNAPSSGANVLTF.

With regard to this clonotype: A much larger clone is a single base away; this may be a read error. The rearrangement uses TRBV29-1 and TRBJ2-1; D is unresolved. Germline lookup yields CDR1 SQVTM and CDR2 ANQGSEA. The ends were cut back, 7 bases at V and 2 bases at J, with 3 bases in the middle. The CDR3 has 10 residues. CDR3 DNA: TGCAGCGCCGCCTACAATGAGCAGTTCTTC. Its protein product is CSAAYNEQFF.

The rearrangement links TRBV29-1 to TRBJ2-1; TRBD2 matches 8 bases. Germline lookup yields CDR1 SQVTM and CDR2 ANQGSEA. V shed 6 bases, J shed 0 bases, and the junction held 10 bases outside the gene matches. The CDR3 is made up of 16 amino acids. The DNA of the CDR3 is TGCAGCGTCGCTTGGACTAGCATGAGCTCCTACAATGAGCAGTTCTTC. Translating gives CSVAWTSMSSYNEQFF.

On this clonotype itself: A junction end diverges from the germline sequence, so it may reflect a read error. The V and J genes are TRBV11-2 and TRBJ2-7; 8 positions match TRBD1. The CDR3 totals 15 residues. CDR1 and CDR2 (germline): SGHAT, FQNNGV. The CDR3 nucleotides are TGTGCCAGGAGCTTATTAGCCGGGACAGGTTACGAGCAGTACTTC. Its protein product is CARSLLAGTGYEQYF.